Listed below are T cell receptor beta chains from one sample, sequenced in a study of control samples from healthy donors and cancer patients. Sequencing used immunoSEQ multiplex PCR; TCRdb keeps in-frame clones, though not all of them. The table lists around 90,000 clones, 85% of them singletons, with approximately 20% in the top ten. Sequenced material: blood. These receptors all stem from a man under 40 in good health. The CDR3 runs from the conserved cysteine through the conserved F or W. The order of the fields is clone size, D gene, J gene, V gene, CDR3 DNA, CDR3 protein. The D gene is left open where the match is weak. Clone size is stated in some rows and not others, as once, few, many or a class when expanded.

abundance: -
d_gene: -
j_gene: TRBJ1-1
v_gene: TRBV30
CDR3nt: TGTGCCTGGAGTGAAACGAACACTGAAGCTTTCTTT
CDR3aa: CAWSETNTEAFF

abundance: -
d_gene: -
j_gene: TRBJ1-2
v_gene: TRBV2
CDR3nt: TGTGCCAGCCACTTCAACAGGGTGGATGGCTACACCTTC
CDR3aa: CASHFNRVDGYTF

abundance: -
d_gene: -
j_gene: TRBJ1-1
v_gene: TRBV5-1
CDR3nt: TGCGCCAGCAGCTTGGCCGGGGGGAACACTGAAGCTTTCTTT
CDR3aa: CASSLAGGNTEAFF

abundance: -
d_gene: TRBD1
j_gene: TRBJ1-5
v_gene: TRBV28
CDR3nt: TGTGCCAGCAGTTCCGACAGGGTAAGCAATCAGCCCCAGCATTTT
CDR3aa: CASSSDRVSNQPQHF

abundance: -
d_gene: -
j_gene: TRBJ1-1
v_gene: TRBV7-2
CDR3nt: TGTGCCAGCAGCTTTGACAGGCTCGAAGCTTTCTTT
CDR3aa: CASSFDRLEAFF

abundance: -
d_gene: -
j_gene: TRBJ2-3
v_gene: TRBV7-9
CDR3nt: TGTGCCAGCAGCTCCACCAGCTCCAGCACAGATACGCAGTATTTT
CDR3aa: CASSSTSSSTDTQYF

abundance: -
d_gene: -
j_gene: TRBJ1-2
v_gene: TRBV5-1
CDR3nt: TGCGCCAGCAGCAAGGTAGCAGGGGAAGGATATGGCTACACCTTC
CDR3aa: CASSKVAGEGYGYTF

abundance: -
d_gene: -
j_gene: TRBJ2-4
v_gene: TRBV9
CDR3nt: TGTGCCAGCGGGACTGGGGGAGGAAACATTCAGTACTTC
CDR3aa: CASGTGGGNIQYF

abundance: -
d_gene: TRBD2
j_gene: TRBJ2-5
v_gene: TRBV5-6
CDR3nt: TGTGCCAGCAGCTGGGGGACTAGCGGAGAGACCCAGTACTTC
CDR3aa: CASSWGTSGETQYF

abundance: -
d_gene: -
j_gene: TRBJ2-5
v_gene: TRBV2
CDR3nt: TGTGCCAGCAAGACCAGGCAGACAGAAGAGACCCAGTACTTC
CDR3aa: CASKTRQTEETQYF

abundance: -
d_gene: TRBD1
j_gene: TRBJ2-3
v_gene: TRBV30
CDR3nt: TGTGCCTGGTGCACCGGGACAGGGGGGCCAGATACGCAGTATTTT
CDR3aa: CAWCTGTGGPDTQYF

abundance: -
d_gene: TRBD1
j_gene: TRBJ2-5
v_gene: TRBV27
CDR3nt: TGTGCCAGCAGTTTTGGGATATACGGGACAGGGAAAATTGAGACCCAGTACTTC
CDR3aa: CASSFGIYGTGKIETQYF

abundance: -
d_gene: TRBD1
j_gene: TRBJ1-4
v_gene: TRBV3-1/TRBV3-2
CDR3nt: TGTGCCAGCAGCCATACGGGACAGGGGGGAACTAATGAAAAACTGTTTTTT
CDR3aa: CASSHTGQGGTNEKLFF

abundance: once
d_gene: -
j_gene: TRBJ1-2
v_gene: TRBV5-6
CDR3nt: TGTGCCAGCAGCTCGATGGATCGGATCTATGGCTACACCTTC
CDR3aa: CASSSMDRIYGYTF

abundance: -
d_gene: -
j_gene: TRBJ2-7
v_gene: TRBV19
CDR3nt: TGTGCCAGTAGTAAGGGCCGCGCCTACGAGCAGTACTTC
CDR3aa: CASSKGRAYEQYF

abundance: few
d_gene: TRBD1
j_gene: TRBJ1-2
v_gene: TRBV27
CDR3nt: TGTGCCAGCAGTTTAGGGGACAGGGTTGGGAACTATGGCTACACCTTC
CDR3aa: CASSLGDRVGNYGYTF

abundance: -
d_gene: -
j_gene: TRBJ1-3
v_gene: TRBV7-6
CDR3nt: TGTGCCAGCAGCCAGGACATCCTCTCTGGAAACACCATATATTTT
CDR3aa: CASSQDILSGNTIYF

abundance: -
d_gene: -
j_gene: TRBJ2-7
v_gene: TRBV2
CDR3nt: TGTGCCAGCGGGGGGACGATCTACGAGCAGTACTTC
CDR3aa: CASGGTIYEQYF

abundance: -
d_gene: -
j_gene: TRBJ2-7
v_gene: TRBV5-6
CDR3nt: TGTGCCAGCCGAAACCAACGTGGTGGGGAGCAGTACTTC
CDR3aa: CASRNQRGGEQYF

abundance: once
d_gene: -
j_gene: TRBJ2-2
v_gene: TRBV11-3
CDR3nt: TGTGCCAGCAGCTGGGCCTCGCCGGGTGGGGAGCTGTTTTTT
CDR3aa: CASSWASPGGELFF

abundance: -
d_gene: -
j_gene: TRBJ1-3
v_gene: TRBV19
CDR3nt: TGTGCCAGTAGTAGGTCAGGGTCTGGAAACACCATATATTTT
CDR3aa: CASSRSGSGNTIYF

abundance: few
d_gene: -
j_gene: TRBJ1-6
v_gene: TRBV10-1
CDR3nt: TGCGCCAGCAGTGAGTTGAGGAATAATTCACCCCTCCACTTT
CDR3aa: CASSELRNNSPLHF

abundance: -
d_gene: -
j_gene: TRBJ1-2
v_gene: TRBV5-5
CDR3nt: TGTGCCAGCACCCCCACCGGGGGGTCAAACTATGGCTACACCTTC
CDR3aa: CASTPTGGSNYGYTF

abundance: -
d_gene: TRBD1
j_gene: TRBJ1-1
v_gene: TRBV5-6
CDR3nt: TGTGCCAGCAGCCCCGGGACAGGGGCAGGGTCCACTGAAGCTTTCTTT
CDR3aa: CASSPGTGAGSTEAFF

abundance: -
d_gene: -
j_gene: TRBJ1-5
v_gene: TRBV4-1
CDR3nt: TGCGCCAGCAGGAGAGTGGCAGATAGCAATCAGCCCCAGCATTTT
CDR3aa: CASRRVADSNQPQHF

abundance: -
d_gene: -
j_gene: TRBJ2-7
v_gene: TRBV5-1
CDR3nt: TGCGCCAGCAGCTTGGTAGGGGCGGACGAGCAGTACTTC
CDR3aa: CASSLVGADEQYF

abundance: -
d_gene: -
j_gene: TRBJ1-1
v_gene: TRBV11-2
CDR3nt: TGTGCCAGCGGACCACCGGGAACCATGAACACTGAAGCTTTCTTT
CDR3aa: CASGPPGTMNTEAFF

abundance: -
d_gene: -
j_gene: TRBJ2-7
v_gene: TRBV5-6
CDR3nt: TGTGCCAGCAGCTTGATAACGGGGACGGCCTACGAGCAGTACTTC
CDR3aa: CASSLITGTAYEQYF

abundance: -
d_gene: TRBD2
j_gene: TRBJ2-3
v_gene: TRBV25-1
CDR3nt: TGTGCCAGCAGTCCCGGGGGGACGGGGGGGCCGGGGTCAGATACGCAGTATTTT
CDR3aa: CASSPGGTGGPGSDTQYF